This TCR beta chain was recorded in a study of blood T cell repertoires in COVID-19. Overall study context: Researchers got acute and convalescent COVID-19 samples from the United States, Italy and Spain. PBMCs, B-cell-depleted T cells, or T cells were the source of the cDNA or gDNA that made up the material.

Authors' processing steps: Researchers report that nucleated cell counts were estimated from reference gene primer amplification. Assay used: immunoSEQ multiplex PCR; TCRdb lists only in-frame clones, some missing. The D gene and trimming were derived from the DNA, and the V and J assignments and clone size from that table. The data contain under 60,000 clones, approximately 84% of them singletons. Germline CDR1 SGHNT, CDR2 YYREEE (reference sequence). The CDR3 totals 14 residues. The germline V and J ends were trimmed by 0 bases and 5 bases, with 11 bases remaining between them. This TCR derives from a human donor in a cohort sampled during active COVID-19. V gene TRBV5-4 combines with J gene TRBJ2-5; tentative D call: TRBD2 (7 bases). The sequenced sample consisted of peripheral blood. The DNA of the CDR3 is TGTGCCAGCAGCTTGGAAGGGAGGGGGGAGACCCAGTACTTC. Translated: CASSLEGRGETQYF.